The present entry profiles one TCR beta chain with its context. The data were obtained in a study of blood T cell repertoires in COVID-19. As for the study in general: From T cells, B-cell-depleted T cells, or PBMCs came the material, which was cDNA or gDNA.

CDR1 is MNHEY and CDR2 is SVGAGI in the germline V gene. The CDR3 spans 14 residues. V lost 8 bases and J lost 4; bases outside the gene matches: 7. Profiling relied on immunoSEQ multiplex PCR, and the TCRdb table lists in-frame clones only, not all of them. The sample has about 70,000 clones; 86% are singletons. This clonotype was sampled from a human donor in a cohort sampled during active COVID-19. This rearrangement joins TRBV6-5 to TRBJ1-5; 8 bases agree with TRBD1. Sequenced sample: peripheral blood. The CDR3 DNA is TGTGCCAGCGCCGACAGGGGTGGGAATCAGCCCCAGCATTTT. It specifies CASADRGGNQPQHF.